This T cell receptor (beta chain) was found in a study of cytomegalovirus exposure and HLA in healthy donors. Losses at the gene ends were 6 bases for V and 4 bases for J; bases not matched to a gene: 5. CDR3 size: 15 residues. CDR1 SGHTA and CDR2 FQGTGA come from the germline V gene. The primer mix had 60 Vbeta and 13 Jbeta primers. Clones were sequenced by immunoSEQ multiplex PCR, and TCRdb holds only the in-frame ones, with some missing. In the table there are about 190,000 clones, over 75% of which are singletons. This clone occurred a few times. The receptor comes from a man between 35 and 55 years old in good health and CMV-seropositive. Specimen: PBMCs. This chain joins TRBV7-3 and TRBJ2-1; the match to TRBD1 covers 11 bases. The CDR3 is CASRKDRGLYNEQFF. CDR3 coding DNA: TGTGCCAGCAGAAAGGACAGGGGGCTTTACAATGAGCAGTTCTTC.